What follows are 2 T cell receptor beta chains derived from one specimen sequenced in a study of T cell responses to AZD1222 COVID-19 vaccine. Profiled with immunoSEQ multiplex PCR; TCRdb holds only in-frame clones, not every one. The table records about 120,000 clones, 85% to 90% of them present only once. The specimen was peripheral blood, collected on day 0 of AZD1222 vaccination. These receptors were taken from an adult in good health.

This clone was picked up one time. The V call is TRBV27, the J call TRBJ1-1; perhaps TRBD1 as D (5 bases). V dropped 0 bases and J dropped 3 bases, with 11 bases sitting between them. This CDR3 contains 15 residues. The germline gives CDR1 MNHEY, CDR2 SMNVEV (reference sequence). In DNA form, the CDR3 reads TGTGCCAGCAGTTTATCGACCCAGGGAGACACTGAAGCTTTCTTT. Amino acid sequence: CASSLSTQGDTEAFF.

This chain joins TRBV11-2 and TRBJ1-5; weak D call: TRBD1 (5 bases). Deletions cut 3 bases from V and 6 bases from J, with 9 bases between. CDR1 is SGHAT and CDR2 is FQNNGV in the germline V gene. The CDR3 consists of 13 residues. As DNA, the CDR3 is TGTGCCAGCAGCTTCGAGAGGGGTCAGCCCCAGCATTTT. Encoded protein: CASSFERGQPQHF.